This TCR beta chain is drawn from a study of shared clonotypes between healthy human individuals. In the study overall: For every donor, three CD4 naive, three CD4 memory, two CD8 naive and one CD8 memory plates were used. Study-level results: Among donors, clonotype sharing was expected to be affected by sequencing depth. Naive subsets usually exceeded memory subsets in estimated richness.

Comment on this clone: Its cognate antigen is unknown.

Original methodology: From ImmunoSEQ came sequences covering only the junction and carrying no quality scores, so filtering differed. Using immunoSEQ multiplex PCR, the repertoire was profiled, and TCRdb retains in-frame clones only, with some absent. Clone size and the V and J calls come from that table; the DNA yielded D and trimming. Here the sample spans millions of clones, about 95% being singletons. CD45RO-negative cells were positively selected for CCR7, leaving out terminally differentiated effector memory CD45RA+ cells. The junction had 16 bases not matched to a gene; V was cut back by 5 bases and J by 8 bases. CDR3 length equals 16 residues. Germline CDR1 is SGHAT and CDR2 is FQNNGV.

The sequenced sample was naive CD8+ T cells sorted from blood. The genes are TRBV11-2 and TRBJ2-7; 9 bases fit TRBD2. This receptor was obtained from a man aged 18 to 29 in good health. CDR3: CASSLISGLAGEKQYF. Written as DNA, the CDR3 is TGTGCCAGCAGCCTAATTTCGGGGTTAGCGGGAGAAAAGCAGTACTTC.